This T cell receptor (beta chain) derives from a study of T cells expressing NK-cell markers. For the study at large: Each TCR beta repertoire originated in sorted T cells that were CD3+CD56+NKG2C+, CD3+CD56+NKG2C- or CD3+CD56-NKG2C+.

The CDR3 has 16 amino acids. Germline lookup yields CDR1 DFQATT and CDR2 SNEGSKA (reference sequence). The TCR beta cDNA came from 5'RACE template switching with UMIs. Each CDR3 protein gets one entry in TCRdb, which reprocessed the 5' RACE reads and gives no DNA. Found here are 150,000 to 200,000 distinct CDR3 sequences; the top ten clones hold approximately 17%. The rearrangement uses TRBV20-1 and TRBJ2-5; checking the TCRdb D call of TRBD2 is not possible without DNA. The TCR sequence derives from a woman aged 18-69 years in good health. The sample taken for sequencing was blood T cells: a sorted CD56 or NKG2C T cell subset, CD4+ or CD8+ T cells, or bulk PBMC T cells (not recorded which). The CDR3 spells CSARPAAAGDQETQYF.